The TCR beta chain described here comes from a study of T-cell memory formation after mild COVID-19 (dated by TCRdb to the early 2020s). Turning to the overall study: TCR sequence clusters from the two donors were largely donor specific. In two donors, T-cell clones that expanded and contracted after mild COVID-19 were tracked by sequencing TCRalpha and TCRbeta repertoires over time. Two young, previously healthy adult volunteers made up the cohort, one male and one female. General study outcomes and caveats: Whether the second-wave clones peaking on day 37 were SARS-CoV-2 specific was not confirmed. The detection of some responding clones in pre-infection memory suggests that pre-existing cross-reactive memory T cells joined the SARS-CoV-2 response. The study included only a couple of mild cases, and larger cohorts that include severe cases with pre-infection samples were judged to be necessary. Contracting CD4+ clones were located mainly in the CM and EM memory subsets, whereas CD8+ clones were found to be enriched in EMRA. From day 15 to 85, contracting clones showed balanced CD4/CD8 phenotypes, whereas a second wave of clones that expanded from day 15 to 37 leaned towards CD4+.

This clonotype has ten or more counts. Its antigen is still unknown. No much larger clone exists at a distance of one base, and base qualities are not known. V gives up 4 bases and J gives up 8 bases, and the segment between their germline ends measures 17 bases. There are 14 amino acids in the CDR3, from cysteine to phenylalanine inclusive. The kept DNA is CDR3 alone, 42 bases in frame from the first base. The germline V gene specifies SGHTA as CDR1 and FQGNSA as CDR2. Reads for this sample came from an Illumina NovaSeq 6000. TCRalpha and TCRbeta cDNA libraries were built by 5'RACE with constant-segment primers, adding sample barcodes and unique molecular identifiers. Trizol reagent was used to extract RNA from every sample. The libraries were amplified in two PCR steps, and the second step added a second sample barcode and Illumina TruSeq adapters. Sequencing of libraries was performed on an Illumina NovaSeq with 2 x 150 bp paired-end reads. In the authors' own workflow: With migec v1.2.7, reads were demultiplexed and then collapsed into UMI-guided consensus sequences. Using mixcr v2.1.11, UMI consensuses were aligned to TRA and TRB V and J templates and then assembled into clonotypes. Clonotypes were classified as expanded or contracted when called significant by both edgeR and NoisET, with noise models trained on biological replicates. For edgeR calls, the cutoffs were a false discovery rate-adjusted p below 0.01 and a log2 fold-change threshold of 1. PCA with hierarchical clustering of max-normalized trajectories of the 1000 most abundant clonotypes was used as exploratory dynamics analysis. Each responding clone was given a CD4 or CD8 phenotype based on the CD4+ and CD8+ repertoires, which had been sequenced separately. TCRdb reanalyzed the raw reads on its own, using fastp at Q25 for trimming and MiXCR for clone calling, and kept in-frame beta chains. One record per CDR3 amino acid sequence lists the most common genes and DNA. The authors' filters were not applied to this entry. For this sample there are about 200,000 distinct CDR3 sequences; about 17% appear just once. The ten most abundant clones make up 2.4% of the sample.

Ficoll-Paque density gradient centrifugation was the method used to isolate PBMCs. The sequence is built from TRBV7-2 and TRBJ1-1, and possibly TRBD1, on 6 matching bases. The sequence came from an adult woman who had mild COVID-19 (a few samples of this study predate the infection). The sample titles of this study are shuffled in the database, so cell type and time point are left out; the donor was told from shared clones. Sequenced sample: PBMCs or a T cell subset sorted from them (not recorded which). The CDR3 region reads CASSYSTGSLEAFF. The DNA sequence reads TGTGCCAGCAGCTATTCAACAGGGTCCCTCGAAGCTTTCTTT.